This T cell receptor (beta chain) emerged from a study of blood T cell repertoires in COVID-19. Study details: Acute and convalescent COVID-19 specimens originated in the United States, Italy and Spain. T cells, B-cell-depleted T cells, or PBMCs supplied cDNA or gDNA.

Authors' methods: Reference gene primer amplification yielded estimated nucleated cell counts. This table comes from immunoSEQ multiplex PCR, and its TCRdb copy is limited to in-frame clones, with some not included. D and trimming were read from the DNA, whereas the V and J calls and clone size are those reported in that table. The table has under 90,000 clones, roughly three quarters seen once. V shed 6 bases and J 2 bases; nucleotides not matched to a gene: 3. From germline, CDR1 is SGHTA and CDR2 FQGNSA. This CDR3 region has 14 residues. The receptor comes from a human donor in a cohort sampled during active COVID-19. The V call is TRBV7-2, the J call TRBJ2-2; 7 bases fit TRBD2. The sample consisted of peripheral blood. The CDR3 bases are TGTGCCAGCAGTGCGGGAGAAAACACCGGGGAGCTGTTTTTT. Protein sequence: CASSAGENTGELFF. The full variable domain, its missing parts supplied by reference TRBV7-2 and TRBJ2-2, is GAGVSQSPSNKVTEKGKDVELRCDPISGHTALYWYRQSLGQGLEFLIYFQGNSAPDKSGLPSDRFSAERTGGSVSTLTIQRTQQEDSAVYLCASSAGENTGELFFGEGSRLTVL.